These T cell receptor beta chains were read from a single sample in a study of OX40 agonist ivuxolimab in advanced cancers. The table came from immunoSEQ multiplex PCR; TCRdb's copy has only in-frame clones and leaves some out. The table includes about 22,000 clones, 84% detected once. Sample: CD4+ or CD8+ T cells sorted from blood, taken in a trial of the OX40 agonist ivuxolimab. These receptor sequences come from an adult with an advanced solid tumor such as melanoma, head and neck, liver or kidney cancer. The CDR3 runs from the conserved cysteine through the conserved F or W. The order of the fields is J gene, D gene, V gene, clone size, CDR3 length, CDR3 protein, CDR3 DNA. D genes are given only for firm matches. Rows give clone size only sometimes, using once, few, many, or a class for an expanded clone.

J: TRBJ2-1; D: NA; V: TRBV6-1; size: NA; length: 12; CDR3: CASSPGSNEQFF; DNA: TGTGCCAGCAGTCCAGGTAGCAATGAGCAGTTCTTC
J: TRBJ2-3; D: NA; V: TRBV28; size: NA; length: 12; CDR3: CASSLRGDTQYF; DNA: TGTGCCAGCAGTTTAAGGGGAGATACGCAGTATTTT
J: TRBJ1-2; D: NA; V: TRBV28; size: once; length: 14; CDR3: CASSHRRRVGGYTF; DNA: TGTGCCAGCAGCCACCGGAGGAGGGTGGGAGGCTACACCTTC
J: TRBJ2-1; D: NA; V: TRBV6-1; size: once; length: 14; CDR3: CASSERGPYNEQFF; DNA: TGTGCCAGCAGTGAACGGGGACCCTACAATGAGCAGTTCTTC
J: TRBJ2-7; D: NA; V: TRBV10-1; size: NA; length: 14; CDR3: CASSEGGTKHEQYF; DNA: TGCGCCAGCAGTGAAGGAGGGACCAAACACGAGCAGTACTTC
J: TRBJ2-7; D: NA; V: TRBV29-1; size: NA; length: 13; CDR3: CSANQGMVYEQYF; DNA: TGCAGCGCCAACCAGGGGATGGTTTACGAGCAGTACTTC
J: TRBJ2-3; D: TRBD2; V: TRBV7-9; size: NA; length: 16; CDR3: CASSRYSGGQSDTQYF; DNA: TGTGCCAGCAGCCGTTATAGCGGGGGCCAGTCAGATACGCAGTATTTT
J: TRBJ2-3; D: NA; V: TRBV7-6; size: NA; length: 13; CDR3: CASKPLSTDTQYF; DNA: TGTGCCAGCAAACCATTAAGCACAGATACGCAGTATTTT
J: TRBJ2-3; D: NA; V: TRBV5-1; size: NA; length: 15; CDR3: CASSLFGPSTDTQYF; DNA: TGCGCCAGCAGCTTGTTCGGCCCTAGCACAGATACGCAGTATTTT
J: TRBJ2-3; D: NA; V: TRBV7-2; size: NA; length: 12; CDR3: CASSFGVDTQYF; DNA: TGTGCCAGCAGCTTCGGGGTAGATACGCAGTATTTT
J: TRBJ1-5; D: NA; V: TRBV27; size: NA; length: 13; CDR3: CASSYDKNQPQHF; DNA: TGTGCCAGCAGTTATGACAAGAATCAGCCCCAGCATTTT
J: TRBJ2-4; D: NA; V: TRBV10-3; size: NA; length: 16; CDR3: CAISELAGTAKNIQYF; DNA: TGTGCCATCAGTGAGTTAGCAGGCACAGCCAAAAACATTCAGTACTTC
J: TRBJ2-3; D: NA; V: TRBV7-6; size: NA; length: 15; CDR3: CASSLNPKGIDTQYF; DNA: TGTGCCAGCAGCTTAAACCCGAAGGGTATCGATACGCAGTATTTT
J: TRBJ1-2; D: NA; V: TRBV7-5; size: NA; length: 16; CDR3: CARSLVSQGGIYGYTF; DNA: TGTGCCAGAAGCTTAGTCTCACAGGGGGGGATCTATGGCTACACCTTC
J: TRBJ2-7; D: TRBD1; V: TRBV6-1; size: NA; length: 14; CDR3: CASSFRGQYYEQYF; DNA: TGTGCCAGCAGTTTCAGGGGGCAATACTACGAGCAGTACTTC
J: TRBJ1-6; D: NA; V: TRBV5-6; size: NA; length: 14; CDR3: CASSPLGPNSPLHF; DNA: TGTGCCAGCAGCCCTCTGGGGCCTAATTCACCCCTCCACTTT
J: TRBJ1-5; D: NA; V: TRBV19; size: NA; length: 15; CDR3: CASSYQGAGNQPQHF; DNA: TGTGCCAGTAGTTATCAGGGAGCCGGCAATCAGCCCCAGCATTTT
J: TRBJ2-1; D: NA; V: TRBV4-2; size: NA; length: 11; CDR3: CASSLNNEQFF; DNA: TGTGCCAGCAGCCTTAACAATGAGCAGTTCTTC
J: TRBJ1-1; D: TRBD1; V: TRBV7-6; size: NA; length: 12; CDR3: CATGQVNTEAFF; DNA: TGTGCCACGGGACAGGTCAACACTGAAGCTTTCTTT
J: TRBJ2-5; D: TRBD1; V: TRBV5-1; size: once; length: 12; CDR3: CASTSGGETQYF; DNA: TGCGCCAGCACTTCAGGGGGAGAGACCCAGTACTTC
J: TRBJ2-7; D: NA; V: TRBV6-1; size: NA; length: 12; CDR3: CASSASGGEQYF; DNA: TGTGCCAGCAGTGCCTCAGGAGGCGAGCAGTACTTC
J: TRBJ1-1; D: NA; V: TRBV27; size: NA; length: 14; CDR3: CARGGGPRRTEAFF; DNA: TGTGCCAGGGGAGGGGGGCCGAGACGCACTGAAGCTTTCTTT
J: TRBJ2-3; D: NA; V: TRBV14; size: NA; length: 15; CDR3: CASSLLRDRFDTQYF; DNA: TGTGCCAGCAGCCTCTTGAGGGATCGATTCGATACGCAGTATTTT
J: TRBJ1-4; D: NA; V: TRBV7-9; size: NA; length: 18; CDR3: CASSRPQGEEEGNEKLFF; DNA: TGTGCCAGCAGTCGACCACAGGGAGAGGAAGAAGGGAATGAAAAACTGTTTTTT
J: TRBJ2-5; D: TRBD2; V: TRBV4-2; size: NA; length: 16; CDR3: CASSQALAGGGETQYF; DNA: TGTGCCAGCAGCCAAGCGCTAGCGGGGGGGGGAGAGACCCAGTACTTC
J: TRBJ1-1; D: NA; V: TRBV4-1; size: few; length: 14; CDR3: CASSQADRNTEAFF; DNA: TGCGCCAGCAGCCAAGCGGACAGGAACACTGAAGCTTTCTTT
J: TRBJ2-1; D: NA; V: TRBV10-1; size: NA; length: 16; CDR3: CASSDGRSLGYNEQFF; DNA: TGCGCCAGCAGTGATGGTCGGTCCTTGGGCTACAATGAGCAGTTCTTC
J: TRBJ2-1; D: TRBD2; V: TRBV7-6; size: NA; length: 15; CDR3: CASSSLAGGGNEQFF; DNA: TGTGCCAGCAGCTCCCTAGCGGGGGGAGGGAATGAGCAGTTCTTC
J: TRBJ2-7; D: TRBD2; V: TRBV27; size: once; length: 14; CDR3: CARSYSGGAYEQYF; DNA: TGTGCCCGCAGTTATAGCGGGGGGGCGTACGAGCAGTACTTC
J: TRBJ2-3; D: TRBD2; V: TRBV11-2; size: NA; length: 13; CDR3: CASSLGGLAGIYF; DNA: TGTGCCAGCAGCTTAGGAGGACTAGCTGGGATTTATTTT
J: TRBJ1-6; D: NA; V: TRBV30; size: NA; length: 16; CDR3: CAWRRGRGSYNSPLHF; DNA: TGTGCCTGGAGAAGGGGCAGGGGCTCCTATAATTCACCCCTCCACTTT
J: TRBJ2-5; D: TRBD1; V: TRBV19; size: NA; length: 13; CDR3: CASSLTGGETQYF; DNA: TGTGCCAGTAGCCTAACAGGGGGAGAGACCCAGTACTTC
J: TRBJ2-1; D: TRBD2; V: TRBV7-2; size: NA; length: 14; CDR3: CASSAGGAPNEQFF; DNA: TGTGCCAGCAGCGCGGGGGGGGCCCCCAATGAGCAGTTCTTC
J: TRBJ1-5; D: NA; V: TRBV11-2; size: NA; length: 17; CDR3: CASSLLPPEYSNQPQHF; DNA: TGTGCCAGCAGCTTACTTCCTCCGGAATATAGCAATCAGCCCCAGCATTTT
J: TRBJ2-1; D: TRBD2; V: TRBV9; size: NA; length: 15; CDR3: CASSVEAGGPNEQFF; DNA: TGTGCCAGCAGCGTAGAGGCGGGGGGGCCCAATGAGCAGTTCTTC
J: TRBJ2-1; D: TRBD2; V: TRBV19; size: NA; length: 14; CDR3: CASLSGLADNEQFF; DNA: TGTGCCAGTCTAAGCGGACTAGCGGACAATGAGCAGTTCTTC
J: TRBJ1-4; D: NA; V: TRBV19; size: few; length: 14; CDR3: CASSIGVEDEKLFF; DNA: TGTGCCAGTAGTATCGGGGTGGAAGATGAAAAACTGTTTTTT
J: TRBJ1-1; D: NA; V: TRBV9; size: NA; length: 14; CDR3: CASSVEEGSTEAFF; DNA: TGTGCCAGCAGCGTAGAAGAGGGGTCCACTGAAGCTTTCTTT
J: TRBJ1-1; D: NA; V: TRBV5-4; size: NA; length: 14; CDR3: CASSLGQMNTEAFF; DNA: TGTGCCAGCAGCTTGGGGCAGATGAACACTGAAGCTTTCTTT
J: TRBJ1-1; D: NA; V: TRBV13; size: NA; length: 12; CDR3: CASSDRNTEAFF; DNA: TGTGCCAGCAGCGACAGGAACACTGAAGCTTTCTTT
J: TRBJ2-2; D: NA; V: TRBV19; size: NA; length: 15; CDR3: CASSIWASQTGELFF; DNA: TGTGCCAGTAGTATATGGGCAAGCCAAACAGGGGAGCTGTTTTTT
J: TRBJ2-3; D: NA; V: TRBV9; size: NA; length: 17; CDR3: CASIQGSSPTNTDTQYF; DNA: TGTGCCAGCATCCAGGGCTCAAGCCCTACGAACACAGATACGCAGTATTTT
J: TRBJ2-3; D: TRBD1; V: TRBV6-1; size: NA; length: 15; CDR3: CASSSPGQYTDTQYF; DNA: TGTGCCAGCAGTTCTCCGGGACAGTACACAGATACGCAGTATTTT
J: TRBJ2-1; D: TRBD2; V: TRBV11-3; size: NA; length: 15; CDR3: CASSPRLAAYNEQFF; DNA: TGTGCCAGCAGCCCCAGACTAGCAGCCTACAATGAGCAGTTCTTC
J: TRBJ1-6; D: NA; V: TRBV6-6; size: NA; length: 15; CDR3: CASSYSTQGRSPLHF; DNA: TGTGCCAGCAGTTACTCGACCCAGGGGAGATCACCCCTCCACTTT
J: TRBJ1-5; D: NA; V: TRBV7-6; size: NA; length: 17; CDR3: CASSLVAGAVNNQPQHF; DNA: TGTGCCAGCAGCTTAGTCGCTGGGGCAGTTAATAATCAGCCCCAGCATTTT
J: TRBJ1-1; D: TRBD1; V: TRBV4-1; size: NA; length: 15; CDR3: CASSRTNRGNTEAFF; DNA: TGCGCCAGCAGCCGGACGAACAGGGGGAACACTGAAGCTTTCTTT
J: TRBJ1-3; D: NA; V: TRBV11-2; size: few; length: 15; CDR3: CASSLFRATGNTIYF; DNA: TGTGCCAGCAGCTTATTTCGGGCTACGGGAAACACCATATATTTT
J: TRBJ1-1; D: TRBD1; V: TRBV28; size: NA; length: 17; CDR3: CASNTYRGGSWFSEAFF; DNA: TGTGCCAGCAACACCTACAGGGGTGGGAGCTGGTTCTCTGAAGCTTTCTTT
J: TRBJ2-1; D: TRBD1; V: TRBV27; size: NA; length: 15; CDR3: CASSLTGGRGNEQFF; DNA: TGTGCCAGCAGTTTGACAGGGGGGCGCGGCAATGAGCAGTTCTTC
J: TRBJ1-2; D: TRBD1; V: TRBV4-3; size: NA; length: 16; CDR3: CASSQLSDRGNYGYTF; DNA: TGCGCCAGCAGCCAACTTTCCGACAGGGGAAACTATGGCTACACCTTC
J: TRBJ2-7; D: NA; V: TRBV2; size: few; length: 12; CDR3: CASGDISYEQYF; DNA: TGTGCCAGCGGGGACATTTCCTACGAGCAGTACTTC
J: TRBJ1-1; D: NA; V: TRBV6-1; size: NA; length: 13; CDR3: CASSEQGHTEAFF; DNA: TGTGCCAGCAGTGAACAGGGGCACACTGAAGCTTTCTTT
J: TRBJ1-2; D: NA; V: TRBV4-1; size: NA; length: 15; CDR3: CASSQERGFYDGYTF; DNA: TGCGCCAGCAGCCAAGAGCGGGGATTTTACGATGGCTACACCTTC
J: TRBJ2-2; D: NA; V: TRBV6-5; size: NA; length: 13; CDR3: CASSIRDTGELFF; DNA: TGTGCCAGCAGTATCAGGGACACCGGGGAGCTGTTTTTT
J: TRBJ2-7; D: NA; V: TRBV11-2; size: NA; length: 17; CDR3: CASSKDQLAAPAYEQYF; DNA: TGTGCCAGCAGCAAGGACCAGCTTGCGGCGCCAGCCTACGAGCAGTACTTC
J: TRBJ1-1; D: NA; V: TRBV4-3; size: few; length: 13; CDR3: CASSQRRGTEAFF; DNA: TGCGCCAGCAGCCAGCGGAGGGGCACTGAAGCTTTCTTT
J: TRBJ2-2; D: TRBD2; V: TRBV27; size: NA; length: 17; CDR3: CASSLGGVGGGTGELFF; DNA: TGTGCCAGCAGTTTGGGTGGCGTCGGGGGGGGAACCGGGGAGCTGTTTTTT
J: TRBJ2-5; D: TRBD2; V: TRBV9; size: once; length: 16; CDR3: CASSVSSGGVLETQYF; DNA: TGTGCCAGCAGCGTATCTAGCGGGGGGGTGCTAGAGACCCAGTACTTC
J: TRBJ1-1; D: NA; V: TRBV4-2; size: NA; length: 16; CDR3: CASSHPKGDPNTEAFF; DNA: TGTGCCAGCAGCCACCCAAAGGGAGACCCGAACACTGAAGCTTTCTTT